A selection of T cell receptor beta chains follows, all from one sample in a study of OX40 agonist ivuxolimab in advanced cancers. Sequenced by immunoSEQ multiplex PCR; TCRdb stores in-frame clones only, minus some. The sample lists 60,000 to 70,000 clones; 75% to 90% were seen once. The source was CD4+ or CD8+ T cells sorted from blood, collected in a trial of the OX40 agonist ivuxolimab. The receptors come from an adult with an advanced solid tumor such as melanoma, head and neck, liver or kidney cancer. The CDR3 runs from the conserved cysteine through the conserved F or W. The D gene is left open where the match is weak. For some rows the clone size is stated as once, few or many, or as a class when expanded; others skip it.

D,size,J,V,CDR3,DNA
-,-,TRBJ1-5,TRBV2,CASSRQLNQPQHF,TGTGCCAGCAGTCGACAGCTCAATCAGCCCCAGCATTTT
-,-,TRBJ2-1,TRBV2,CASIMTSSNNEQFF,TGTGCCAGCATTATGACCAGCTCGAACAATGAGCAGTTCTTC
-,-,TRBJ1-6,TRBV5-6,CASSARAGGRSPLHF,TGTGCCAGCAGCGCTCGGGCTGGGGGAAGGTCACCCCTCCACTTT
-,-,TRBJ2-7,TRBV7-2,CASRPGPSSYEQYF,TGTGCCAGCAGACCGGGACCGAGCTCCTACGAGCAGTACTTC
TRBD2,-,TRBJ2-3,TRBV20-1,CRLADTDTQYF,TGCAGACTAGCGGACACAGATACGCAGTATTTT
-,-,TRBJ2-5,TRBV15,CATSREVRGGTQYF,TGTGCCACCAGCAGAGAGGTCCGAGGGGGGACCCAGTACTTC
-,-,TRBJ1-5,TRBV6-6,CASSFFRNQPQHF,TGTGCCAGCAGTTTTTTTCGGAATCAGCCCCAGCATTTT
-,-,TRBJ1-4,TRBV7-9,CASSLVGTTNEKLFF,TGTGCCAGCAGCTTAGTAGGAACAACTAATGAAAAACTGTTTTTT
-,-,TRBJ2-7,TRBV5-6,CASSAGPPGEQYF,TGTGCCAGCAGTGCCGGGCCGCCGGGCGAGCAGTACTTC
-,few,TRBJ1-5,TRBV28,CASGYSGGGNQPQHF,TGTGCCAGCGGGTATTCGGGGGGAGGCAATCAGCCCCAGCATTTT
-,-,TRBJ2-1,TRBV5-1,CASSLMGVTGNEQFF,TGCGCCAGCAGCTTGATGGGGGTGACTGGTAATGAGCAGTTCTTC
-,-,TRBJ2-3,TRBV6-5,CASSYSRQPTDTQYF,TGTGCCAGCAGTTACTCGAGACAGCCCACAGATACGCAGTATTTT
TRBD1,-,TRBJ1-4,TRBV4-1,CASYPGARQGGEKLFF,TGCGCCAGCTACCCCGGAGCCCGACAGGGGGGTGAAAAACTGTTTTTT
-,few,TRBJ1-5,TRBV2,CASSDQGYNQPQHF,TGTGCCAGCAGTGATCAGGGCTACAATCAGCCCCAGCATTTT
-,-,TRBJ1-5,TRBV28,CASNPAGVTSNQPQHF,TGTGCCAGCAACCCCGCCGGCGTCACTAGCAATCAGCCCCAGCATTTT
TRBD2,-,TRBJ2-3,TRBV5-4,CASSLLVTSGKTDTQYF,TGTGCCAGCAGCTTGTTGGTGACTAGCGGGAAGACAGATACGCAGTATTTT
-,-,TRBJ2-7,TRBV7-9,CASSRSTGSEQYF,TGTGCCAGCAGCCGAAGTACAGGTAGCGAGCAGTACTTC
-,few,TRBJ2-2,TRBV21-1,CASSWAECPGELFF,TGTGCCAGCAGCTGGGCCGAGTGTCCCGGGGAGCTGTTTTTT
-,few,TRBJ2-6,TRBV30,CAWSVWAPGAANVLTF,TGTGCCTGGAGTGTATGGGCCCCAGGAGCGGCCAACGTCCTGACTTTC
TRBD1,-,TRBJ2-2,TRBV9,CASSVRDRAWGELFF,TGTGCCAGCAGCGTCCGGGACAGGGCCTGGGGGGAGCTGTTTTTT
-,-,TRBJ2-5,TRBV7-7,CASSSLGGYQETQYF,TGTGCCAGCAGCTCTCTCGGAGGGTACCAAGAGACCCAGTACTTC
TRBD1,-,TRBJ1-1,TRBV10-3,CAISKQGEGTKAFF,TGTGCCATCAGTAAGCAGGGGGAGGGCACTAAAGCTTTCTTT
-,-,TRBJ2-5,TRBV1,CTSPGLAGGRETQYF,TGCACCAGCCCCGGTTTAGCGGGGGGCCGGGAGACCCAGTACTTC
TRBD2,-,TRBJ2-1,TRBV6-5,CASSTSGRANEQFF,TGTGCCAGCAGTACTAGCGGGAGGGCCAATGAGCAGTTCTTC
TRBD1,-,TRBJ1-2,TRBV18,CASSPNLGQNKRYTF,TGTGCCAGCTCACCTAACCTGGGACAGAACAAACGCTACACCTTC
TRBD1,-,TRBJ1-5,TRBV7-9,CASSSQGDQPQHF,TGTGCCAGCAGCTCCCAGGGGGATCAGCCCCAGCATTTT
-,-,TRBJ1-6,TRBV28,CASSPPGYNSPLHF,TGTGCCAGCAGTCCCCCGGGCTATAATTCACCCCTCCACTTT
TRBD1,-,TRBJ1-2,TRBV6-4,CASSPTGPLVPNYGYTF,TGTGCCAGCAGTCCGACAGGGCCTCTAGTACCTAACTATGGCTACACCTTC
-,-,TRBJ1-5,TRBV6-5,CASSYTAGTGQPQHF,TGTGCCAGCAGTTATACTGCAGGGACGGGTCAGCCCCAGCATTTT
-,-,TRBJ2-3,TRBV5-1,CASSLEGGSTDTQYF,TGCGCCAGCAGCTTGGAGGGGGGCAGCACAGATACGCAGTATTTT
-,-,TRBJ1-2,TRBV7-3,CASSLTNGGDGYTF,TGTGCCAGCAGCTTAACGAACGGGGGCGATGGCTACACCTTC
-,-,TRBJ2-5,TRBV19,CASSIEVRYQETQYF,TGTGCCAGTAGTATAGAAGTCCGCTACCAAGAGACCCAGTACTTC
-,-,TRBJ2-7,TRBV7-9,CASSLWDEQYF,TGTGCCAGCAGCTTATGGGACGAGCAGTACTTC
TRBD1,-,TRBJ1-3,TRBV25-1,CASSESRTGAGNTIYF,TGTGCCAGCAGTGAATCCCGGACAGGGGCTGGAAACACCATATATTTT